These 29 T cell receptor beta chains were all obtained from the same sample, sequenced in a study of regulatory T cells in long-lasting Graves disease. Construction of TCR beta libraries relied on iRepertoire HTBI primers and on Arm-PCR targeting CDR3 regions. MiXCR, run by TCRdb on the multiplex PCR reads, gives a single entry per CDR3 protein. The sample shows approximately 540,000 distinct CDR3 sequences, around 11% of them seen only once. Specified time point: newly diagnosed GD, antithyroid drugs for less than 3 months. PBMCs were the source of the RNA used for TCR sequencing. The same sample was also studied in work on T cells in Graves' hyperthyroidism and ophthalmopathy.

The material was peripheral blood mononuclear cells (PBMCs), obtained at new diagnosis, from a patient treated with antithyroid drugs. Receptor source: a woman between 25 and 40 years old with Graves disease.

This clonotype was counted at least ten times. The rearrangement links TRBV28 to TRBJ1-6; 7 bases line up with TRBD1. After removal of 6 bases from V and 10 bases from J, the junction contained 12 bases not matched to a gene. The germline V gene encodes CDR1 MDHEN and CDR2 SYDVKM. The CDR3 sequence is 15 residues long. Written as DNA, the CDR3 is TGTGCCAGCAGCCCTCCAGGGGGGCGAGTCTCACCCCTCCACTTT. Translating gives CASSPPGGRVSPLHF.

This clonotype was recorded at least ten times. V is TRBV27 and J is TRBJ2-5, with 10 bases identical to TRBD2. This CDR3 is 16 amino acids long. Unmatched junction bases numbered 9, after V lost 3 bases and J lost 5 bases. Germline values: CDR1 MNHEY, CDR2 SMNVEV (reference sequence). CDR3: CASSFDSGTSAETQYF. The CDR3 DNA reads TGTGCCAGCAGTTTCGATTCCGGGACTAGCGCGGAGACCCAGTACTTC.

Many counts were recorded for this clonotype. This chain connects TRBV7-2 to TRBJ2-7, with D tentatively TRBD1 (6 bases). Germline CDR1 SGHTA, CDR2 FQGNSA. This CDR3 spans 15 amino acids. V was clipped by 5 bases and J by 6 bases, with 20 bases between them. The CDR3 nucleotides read TGTGCCAGCAGCCGTGACAGGCACGCTGTTGGCGAGCAGTACTTC. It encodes CASSRDRHAVGEQYF.

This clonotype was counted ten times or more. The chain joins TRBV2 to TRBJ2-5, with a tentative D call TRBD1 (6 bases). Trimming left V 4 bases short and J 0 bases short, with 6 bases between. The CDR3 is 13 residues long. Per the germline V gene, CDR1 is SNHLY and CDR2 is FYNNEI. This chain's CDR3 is CASSGTDQETQYF. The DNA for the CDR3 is TGTGCCAGCAGTGGGACAGACCAAGAGACCCAGTACTTC.

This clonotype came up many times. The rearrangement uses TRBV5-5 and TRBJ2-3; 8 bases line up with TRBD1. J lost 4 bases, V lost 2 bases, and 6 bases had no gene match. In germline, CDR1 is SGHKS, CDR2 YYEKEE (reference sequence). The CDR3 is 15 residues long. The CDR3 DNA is TGTGCCAGCAGCTTACGGACAGGGTTGGCAGATACGCAGTATTTT. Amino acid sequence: CASSLRTGLADTQYF.

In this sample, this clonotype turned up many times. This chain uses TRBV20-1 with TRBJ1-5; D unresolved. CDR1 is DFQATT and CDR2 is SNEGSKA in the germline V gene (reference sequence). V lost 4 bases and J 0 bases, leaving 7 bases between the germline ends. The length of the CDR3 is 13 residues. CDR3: CSANSNSNQPQHF. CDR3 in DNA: TGCAGTGCTAATAGTAATAGCAATCAGCCCCAGCATTTT.

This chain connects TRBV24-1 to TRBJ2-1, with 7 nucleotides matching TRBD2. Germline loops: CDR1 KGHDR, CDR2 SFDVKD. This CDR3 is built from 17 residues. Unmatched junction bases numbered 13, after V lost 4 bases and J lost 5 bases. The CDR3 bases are TGTGCCACCAGTGAGCGGCGAGGGGAGGGACTCCACAATGAGCAGTTCTTC. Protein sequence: CATSERRGEGLHNEQFF.

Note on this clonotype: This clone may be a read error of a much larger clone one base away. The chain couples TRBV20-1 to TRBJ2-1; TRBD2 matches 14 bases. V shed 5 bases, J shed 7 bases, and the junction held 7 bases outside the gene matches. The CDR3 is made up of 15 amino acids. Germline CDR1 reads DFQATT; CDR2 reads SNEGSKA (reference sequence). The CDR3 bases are TGCAGTGCTGTGGGACTAGCGGGAGTTATGAATGAGCAGTTCTTC. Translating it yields CSAVGLAGVMNEQFF.

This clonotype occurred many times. The chain's CDR3 is CASSSPRTVGTRPTGELFF. CDR3 coding DNA: TGTGCCAGCAGTTCCCCCCGAACTGTCGGGACTAGACCCACCGGGGAGCTGTTTTTT. This sequence joins TRBV12-3 or TRBV12-4 and TRBJ2-2; 8 positions match TRBD2. The junction had 17 bases not matched to a gene; V was cut back by 4 bases and J by 4 bases. This CDR3 comprises 19 residues.

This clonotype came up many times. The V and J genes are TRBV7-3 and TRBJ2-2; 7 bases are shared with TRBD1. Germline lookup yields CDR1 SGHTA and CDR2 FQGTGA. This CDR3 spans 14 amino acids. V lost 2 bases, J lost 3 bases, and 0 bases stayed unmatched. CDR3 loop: CASSLDRDTGELFF. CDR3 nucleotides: TGTGCCAGCAGCTTAGACAGGGACACCGGGGAGCTGTTTTTT.

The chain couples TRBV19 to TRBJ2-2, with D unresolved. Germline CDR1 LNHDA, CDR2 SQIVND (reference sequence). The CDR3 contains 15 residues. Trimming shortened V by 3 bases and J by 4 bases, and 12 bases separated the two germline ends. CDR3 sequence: CASSINYPSTGELFF. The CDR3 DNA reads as TGTGCCAGTAGTATTAACTACCCGAGCACCGGGGAGCTGTTTTTT.

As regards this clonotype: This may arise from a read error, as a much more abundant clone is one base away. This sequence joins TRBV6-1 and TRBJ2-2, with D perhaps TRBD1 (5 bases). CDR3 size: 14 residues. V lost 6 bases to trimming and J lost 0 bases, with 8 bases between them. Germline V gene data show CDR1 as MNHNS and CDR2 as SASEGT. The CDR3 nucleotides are TGTGCCAGCAGCTGGACAACGAACACCGGGGAGCTGTTTTTT. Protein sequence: CASSWTTNTGELFF.

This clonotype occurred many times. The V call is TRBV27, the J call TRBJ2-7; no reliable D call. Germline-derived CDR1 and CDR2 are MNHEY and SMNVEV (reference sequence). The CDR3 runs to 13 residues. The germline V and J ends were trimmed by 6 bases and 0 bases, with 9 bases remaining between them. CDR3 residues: CASSPRSSYEQYF. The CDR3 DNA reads TGTGCCAGCAGCCCCCGAAGCTCCTACGAGCAGTACTTC.

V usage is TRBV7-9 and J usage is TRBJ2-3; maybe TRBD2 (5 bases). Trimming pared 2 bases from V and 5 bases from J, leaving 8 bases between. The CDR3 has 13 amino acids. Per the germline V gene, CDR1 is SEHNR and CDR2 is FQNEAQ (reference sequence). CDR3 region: CASSLWTLDTQYF. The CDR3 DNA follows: TGTGCCAGCAGCTTATGGACTCTAGATACGCAGTATTTT.

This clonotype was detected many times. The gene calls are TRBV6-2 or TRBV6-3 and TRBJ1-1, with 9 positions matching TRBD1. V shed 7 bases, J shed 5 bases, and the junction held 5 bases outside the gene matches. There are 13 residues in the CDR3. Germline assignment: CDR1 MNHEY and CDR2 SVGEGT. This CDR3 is CASTKTGGTEAFF. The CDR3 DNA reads TGTGCCAGCACCAAGACAGGGGGAACTGAAGCTTTCTTT.

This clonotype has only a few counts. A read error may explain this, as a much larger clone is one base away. CDR3 in amino acids: CASSLNRAGETQYF. The CDR3 bases are TGTGCCAGCAGTTTAAACAGGGCCGGGGAGACCCAGTACTTC. This rearrangement joins TRBV12-3 or TRBV12-4 to TRBJ2-5; D perhaps matches TRBD1 (6 bases). With 2 bases removed from V and 5 bases from J, the gap between germline ends came to 12 bases. This CDR3 contains 14 residues.

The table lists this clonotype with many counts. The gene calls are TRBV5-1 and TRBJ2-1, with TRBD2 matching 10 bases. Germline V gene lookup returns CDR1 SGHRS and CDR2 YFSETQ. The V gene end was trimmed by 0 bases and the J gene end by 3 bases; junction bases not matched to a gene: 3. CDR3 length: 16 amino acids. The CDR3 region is CASSLEAGGFYNEQFF. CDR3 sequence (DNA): TGCGCCAGCAGCTTGGAAGCGGGAGGGTTCTACAATGAGCAGTTCTTC.

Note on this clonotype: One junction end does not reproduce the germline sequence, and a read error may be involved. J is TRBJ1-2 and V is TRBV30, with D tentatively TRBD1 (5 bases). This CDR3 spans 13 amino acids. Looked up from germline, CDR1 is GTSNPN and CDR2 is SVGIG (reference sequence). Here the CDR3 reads CAWSVQANYGYIF. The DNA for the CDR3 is TGTGCCTGGAGTGTACAGGCTAACTATGGCTACATCTTC.

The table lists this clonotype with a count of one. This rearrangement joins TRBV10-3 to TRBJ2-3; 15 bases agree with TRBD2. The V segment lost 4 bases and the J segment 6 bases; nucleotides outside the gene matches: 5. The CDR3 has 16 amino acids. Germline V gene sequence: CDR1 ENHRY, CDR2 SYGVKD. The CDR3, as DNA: TGTGCCATCAGTGGGACTAGCGGGAGGGGCTCCGATACGCAGTATTTT. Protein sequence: CAISGTSGRGSDTQYF.

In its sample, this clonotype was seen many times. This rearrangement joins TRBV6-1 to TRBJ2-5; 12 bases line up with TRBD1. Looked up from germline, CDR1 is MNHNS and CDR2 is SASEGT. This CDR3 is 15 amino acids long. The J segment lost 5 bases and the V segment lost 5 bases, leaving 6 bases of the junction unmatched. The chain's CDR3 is CASSPGDRGRETQYF. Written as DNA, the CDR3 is TGTGCCAGCAGTCCCGGGGACAGGGGGCGTGAGACCCAGTACTTC.

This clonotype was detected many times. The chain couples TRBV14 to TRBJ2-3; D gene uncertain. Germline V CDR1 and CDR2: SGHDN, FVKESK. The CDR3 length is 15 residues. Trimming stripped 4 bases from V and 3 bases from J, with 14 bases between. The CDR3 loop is CASSRGPQLTDTQYF. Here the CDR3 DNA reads TGTGCCAGCAGCCGCGGTCCACAGCTGACAGATACGCAGTATTTT.

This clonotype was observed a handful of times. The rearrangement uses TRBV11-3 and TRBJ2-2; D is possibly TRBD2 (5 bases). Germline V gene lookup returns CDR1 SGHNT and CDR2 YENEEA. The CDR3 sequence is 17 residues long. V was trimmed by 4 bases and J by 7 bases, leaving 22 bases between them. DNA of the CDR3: TGTGCCAGCAGCTATAGCATCGGTCTAGCTCTTATCGGGGAGCTGTTTTTT. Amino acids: CASSYSIGLALIGELFF.

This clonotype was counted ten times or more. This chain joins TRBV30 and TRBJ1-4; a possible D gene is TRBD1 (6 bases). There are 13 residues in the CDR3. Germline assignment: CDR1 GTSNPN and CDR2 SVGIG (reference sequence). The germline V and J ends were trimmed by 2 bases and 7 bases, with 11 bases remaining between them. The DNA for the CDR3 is TGTGCCTGGAGTAGGGGGGCTACTGAAAAACTGTTTTTT. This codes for CAWSRGATEKLFF.

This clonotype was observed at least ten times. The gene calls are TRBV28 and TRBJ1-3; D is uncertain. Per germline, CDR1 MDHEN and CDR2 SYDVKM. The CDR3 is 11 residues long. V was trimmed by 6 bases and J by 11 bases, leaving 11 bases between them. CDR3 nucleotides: TGTGCCAGCAGCCATCTCCGACCCATATATTTT. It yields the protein CASSHLRPIYF.

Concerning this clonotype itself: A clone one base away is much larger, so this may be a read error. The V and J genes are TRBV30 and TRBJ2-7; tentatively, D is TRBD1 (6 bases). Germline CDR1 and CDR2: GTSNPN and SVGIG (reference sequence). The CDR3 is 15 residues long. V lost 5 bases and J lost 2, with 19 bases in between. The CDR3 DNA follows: TGTGCCTGGTCATCCGGCGCTTGGGGGCCCTACGAGCAGTACTTC. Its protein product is CAWSSGAWGPYEQYF.

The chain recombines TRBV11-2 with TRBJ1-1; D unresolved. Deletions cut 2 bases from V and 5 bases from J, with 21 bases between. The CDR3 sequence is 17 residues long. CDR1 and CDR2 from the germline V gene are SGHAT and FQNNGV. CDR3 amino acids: CASSLRRTLVGETEAFF. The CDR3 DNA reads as TGTGCCAGCAGCTTAAGGCGAACTTTGGTTGGAGAAACTGAAGCTTTCTTT. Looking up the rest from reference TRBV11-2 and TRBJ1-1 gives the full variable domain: EAGVAQSPRYKIIEKRQSVAFWCNPISGHATLYWYQQILGQGPKLLIQFQNNGVVDDSQLPKDRFSAERLKGVDSTLKIQPAKLEDSAVYLCASSLRRTLVGETEAFFGQGTRLTVV.

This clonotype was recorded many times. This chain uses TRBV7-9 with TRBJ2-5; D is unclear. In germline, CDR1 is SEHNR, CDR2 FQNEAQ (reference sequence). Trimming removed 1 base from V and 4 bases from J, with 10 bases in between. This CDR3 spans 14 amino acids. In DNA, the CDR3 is TGTGCCAGCAGCTTAGACGGGTTTGGAGAGACCCAGTACTTC. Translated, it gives CASSLDGFGETQYF.

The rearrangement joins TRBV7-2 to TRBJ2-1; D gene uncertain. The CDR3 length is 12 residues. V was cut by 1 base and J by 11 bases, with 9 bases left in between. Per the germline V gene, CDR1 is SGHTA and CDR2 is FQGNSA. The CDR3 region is CASSLGATQQFF. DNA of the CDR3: TGTGCCAGCAGCTTAGGGGCTACCCAGCAGTTCTTC.

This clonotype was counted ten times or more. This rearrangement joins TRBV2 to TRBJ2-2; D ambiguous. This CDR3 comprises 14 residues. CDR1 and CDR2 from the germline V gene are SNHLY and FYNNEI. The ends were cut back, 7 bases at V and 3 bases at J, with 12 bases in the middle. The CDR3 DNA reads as TGTGCCAGCATGGTAGTTGAATACACCGGGGAGCTGTTTTTT. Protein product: CASMVVEYTGELFF.